This T cell receptor (beta chain) was identified in a study of blood T cells in healthy people across ages. Turning to the study itself: Per every two T cells, about one barcoded beta molecule was captured by template switching.

Study-wide findings and caveats: Naive T cell percentage strongly correlated with TCR beta diversity.

A note on this clonotype: As yet, its antigen is unknown.

Donors ranged from 6 to 90 years old and were healthy Caucasians in Russia. Researchers isolated at least 7 million PBMCs per sample. It was with a sample-barcoded 5' primer and a J-beta primer mix that a second PCR of about 6 to 12 cycles was run. MiXCR, run by TCRdb on the 5' RACE reads, gives a single entry per CDR3 protein. Of 1.5 million to 2 million distinct CDR3 sequences in the sample, 30% to 35% were seen once. Germline lookup yields CDR1 MNHEY and CDR2 SVGAGI. V was cut by 4 bases and J by 4 bases, with 19 bases left in between. The CDR3 contains 17 residues. This receptor was taken from a woman aged 30 to 39 in good health. The gene calls are TRBV6-5 and TRBJ2-2; TRBD1 might be the D (6 bases). The sequenced material came from blood. CDR3 coding DNA: TGTGCCAGCAGTTCCCCCACATCGCCACAGGGCACCGGGGAGCTGTTTTTT. It is translated as CASSSPTSPQGTGELFF.